The sequence of this T cell receptor beta chain was determined in a study of beta chain features in type 1 diabetes. Study details: Sorted cells examined across all samples numbered around 110,000,000. General study points: More deletions and fewer insertions at VDJ junctions were seen in type 1 diabetes patients.

Concerning this clone: The target antigen is unknown.

V was clipped by 3 bases and J by 3 bases; unmatched bases: 14. Per germline, CDR1 MDHEN and CDR2 SYDVKM. The CDR3 totals 18 residues. Isolated RNA was reverse transcribed in full, so expressed TCRB transcripts were sequenced. Repertoires were generated with immunoSEQ multiplex PCR, while TCRdb's copy carries only in-frame clones and drops some. The sample has approximately 110,000 clones; less than 40% are singletons. The chain carries TRBV28 and TRBJ1-5; 7 positions agree with TRBD1. This receptor was taken from a woman aged 18-30 years in good health. Input material: stem cell memory CD4+ T cells from blood. CDR3 coding DNA: TGTGCCAGCAGTTTTAGAAATCGGACAGGCTATTCCAATCAGCCCCAGCATTTT. Residues: CASSFRNRTGYSNQPQHF. The full variable domain, rest sourced from reference TRBV28 and TRBJ1-5, is DVKVTQSSRYLVKRTGEKVFLECVQDMDHENMFWYRQDPGLGLRLIYFSYDVKMKEKGDIPEGYSVSREKKERFSLILESASTNQTSMYLCASSFRNRTGYSNQPQHFGDGTRLSIL.